The next 8 T cell receptor beta chains were all read from a single sample in a study of blood T cell repertoires in COVID-19. The data were produced by immunoSEQ multiplex PCR, yet TCRdb's version contains in-frame clones alone and is incomplete. The sample yields some 150,000 clones, around four fifths seen once. Sequencing input: peripheral blood. All receptors derive from a man aged 40-49 years who had recovered from COVID-19.

The V and J genes are TRBV19 and TRBJ1-5, with D possibly matching TRBD1 (6 bases). The germline gives CDR1 LNHDA, CDR2 SQIVND (reference sequence). The CDR3 loop spans 15 amino acids. V lost 6 bases, J lost 0 bases, and 12 bases lay in between. The CDR3 DNA sequence: TGTGCCAGTAGGACAGGCACGAATAGCAATCAGCCCCAGCATTTT. Amino acid sequence: CASRTGTNSNQPQHF.

The chain carries TRBV6-6 and TRBJ2-3; TRBD1 matches 7 bases. The CDR3 covers 15 residues. The V gene end was trimmed by 6 bases and the J gene end by 0 bases; junction bases not matched to a gene: 6. The germline V gene encodes CDR1 MNHNY and CDR2 SVGAGI (reference sequence). In DNA, the CDR3 is TGTGCCAGCAGGAGAACAGGGGATAGCACAGATACGCAGTATTTT. It yields the protein CASRRTGDSTDTQYF.

The chain couples TRBV6-5 to TRBJ1-6, with D unclear. The germline V and J ends were trimmed by 0 bases and 7 bases, with 13 bases remaining between them. The germline CDR1 and CDR2 sequences are MNHEY and SVGAGI. This CDR3 has 16 residues. The CDR3 protein is CASSYSSRRENSPLHF. CDR3 sequence (DNA): TGTGCCAGCAGTTACTCGAGTCGGCGGGAAAATTCACCCCTCCACTTT.

This chain uses TRBV6-5 with TRBJ1-6; 8 bases are a match to TRBD1. V was pared by 5 bases and J by 6 bases, with 6 bases of the junction left unmatched. This CDR3 has 15 residues. Germline CDR1 is MNHEY and CDR2 is SVGAGI. The DNA for the CDR3 is TGTGCCAGCAGTCAAACAGGGGGAAGTAATTCACCCCTCCACTTT. It yields the protein CASSQTGGSNSPLHF.

V and J are TRBV10-3 and TRBJ2-3, with TRBD1 identical over 8 bases. CDR1 and CDR2 (germline): ENHRY, SYGVKD. The CDR3 extends over 12 amino acids. V lost 9 bases to trimming and J lost 4 bases; unmatched junction nucleotides: 3. CDR3 nucleotides: TGTGCCATTGGACAGGGCTCAGATACGCAGTATTTT. Translation: CAIGQGSDTQYF.

This clone was found once. This chain uses TRBV14 with TRBJ1-4, with D unresolved. The germline gives CDR1 SGHDN, CDR2 FVKESK. The CDR3 covers 16 residues. Between the trimmed V and J ends, which lost 6 bases and 2 bases, there was a span of 16 bases. CDR3 region: CASSQYHSSTNEKLFF. DNA of the CDR3: TGTGCCAGCAGTCAATATCACAGCTCCACTAATGAAAAACTGTTTTTT.

The chain employs TRBV9 and TRBJ2-3; 8 bases map to TRBD2. The J segment lost 4 bases and the V segment lost 4 bases, leaving 8 bases of the junction unmatched. This CDR3 region has 15 residues. CDR1 is SGDLS, CDR2 YYNGEE, per germline. Here the CDR3 DNA reads TGTGCCAGCAGCCCTAGTCGGGGGGGCCCAGATACGCAGTATTTT. It codes for CASSPSRGGPDTQYF.

The chain combines TRBV7-2 with TRBJ1-1; no clear D. The V gene's germline CDR1 is SGHTA and CDR2 FQGNSA. This CDR3 is 15 amino acids long. The V end was cut by 0 bases, the J end by 1 base, with 9 bases between. The CDR3 region is CASSLANLRNTEAFF. CDR3 nucleotide sequence: TGTGCCAGCAGCTTAGCCAACTTGAGGAACACTGAAGCTTTCTTT.